There are a few counts of the clone carrying this TCR beta chain. This sample is part of a study of blood T cell repertoires in COVID-19. Libraries were prepared by immunoSEQ multiplex PCR; TCRdb keeps only in-frame clonotypes and omits some of them. Of about 97,000 clones listed, 85% are singletons. Germline-derived CDR1 and CDR2 are SGHRS and YFSETQ. V lost 4 bases to trimming and J lost 3 bases, with 8 bases between them. The CDR3 loop spans 12 amino acids. This TCR was recovered from a woman in her seventies with active or convalescent COVID-19. The material sequenced was peripheral blood. The V gene is TRBV5-1, the J gene TRBJ2-7; no clear D. The CDR3 sequence is CASSSSNYEQYF. In nucleotides, the CDR3 is TGCGCCAGCAGCAGCTCAAACTACGAGCAGTACTTC. The complete variable domain, with remaining parts taken from reference TRBV5-1 and TRBJ2-7, reads KAGVTQTPRYLIKTRGQQVTLSCSPISGHRSVSWYQQTPGQGLQFLFEYFSETQRNKGNFPGRFSGRQFSNSRSEMNVSTLELGDSALYLCASSSSNYEQYFGPGTRLTVT.